This TCR beta chain was identified during a study of T cell repertoires in ileal Crohn's disease. Findings and caveats of the study: All patients with clonality above 26.8% had endoscopic recurrence. Endoscopy was done a median approximately seven months after surgery.

The CDR3 covers 15 residues. V lost 5 bases to trimming and J lost 0 bases; unmatched junction nucleotides: 5. In germline, CDR1 is SEHNR, CDR2 FQNEAQ (reference sequence). Comments on this clone: Its specificity is not known.

Stated time point: neoterminal ileum biopsy at postoperative endoscopy, about 6 months after surgery. The method was immunoSEQ multiplex PCR; TCRdb's version includes in-frame clones alone and lacks a portion of them. The repertoire holds about 3,100 clones, roughly 90% seen once, with roughly 5.3% in the top ten. The V and J genes are TRBV7-9 and TRBJ2-7; 9 bases align to TRBD1. The sequenced sample consisted of ileal tissue. The receptor's source is an adult with Crohn's disease. The CDR3 spells CASSQGQGYSYEQYF. CDR3 nucleotides: TGTGCCAGCAGCCAAGGACAGGGGTACTCCTACGAGCAGTACTTC.